Listed here is a single T cell receptor (beta chain). Its antigen is as yet unknown. The data derive from a study of memory CD4+ T cells and cytomegalovirus serostatus. About the research overall: Of the healthy Belgian adults, several were CMV seropositive and more than 20 seronegative. Whole-study results and caveats: Of more than 150 reported CMV TCRbeta sequences, some 67 were found in memory CD4+ repertoires. CMV serostatus prediction reached median AUC approximately 0.96, or 0.89 with US-trained model. Suggested: most of the CMV-linked TCR signature lies in CD4+ memory cells.

The sort gate was single viable CD3+CD4+CD8-CD45RO+ cells for memory CD4+ T cells. The protocol was immunoSEQ multiplex PCR, while the TCRdb copy is restricted to in-frame clones and leaves out a portion. The repertoire has approximately 56,000 clones, 82% of them found once; the top ten carry approximately 0.43%. The CDR3 extends over 18 amino acids. The germline V gene encodes CDR1 LNHDA and CDR2 SQIVND (reference sequence). Trimming at V came to 1 base and at J to 0 bases, leaving 9 bases not matched to a gene. Sequencing used memory CD4+ T cells from blood. This rearrangement joins TRBV19 to TRBJ1-3, with 7 nucleotides matching TRBD1. This receptor was taken from an adult in good health and CMV-seronegative. CDR3 sequence: CASSIAGGSSLSGNTIYF. The CDR3 nucleotides are TGTGCCAGTAGTATAGCAGGGGGATCATCCCTCTCTGGAAACACCATATATTTT.